The 27 T cell receptor beta chains below all came from one sample that was sequenced in a study of blood T cell repertoires in COVID-19. Sequenced by immunoSEQ multiplex PCR; TCRdb stores in-frame clones only, minus some. The repertoire consists of about 350,000 clones, with under 95% occurring once and the leading ten covering around 3.3%. The sample consisted of peripheral blood. The receptors shown here come from a woman under 30 who had recovered from COVID-19.

The rearrangement links TRBV6-2 or TRBV6-3 to TRBJ2-3, with D tentatively TRBD2 (6 bases). CDR1 and CDR2 from the germline V gene are MNHEY and SVGEGT. Trimming pared 3 bases from V and 13 bases from J, leaving 14 bases between. CDR3 length equals 12 residues. Written as DNA, the CDR3 is TGTGCCAGCAGTTATAGCGGAGTAGTGGAGTATTTT. Its translation: CASSYSGVVEYF.

This clone appeared many times. J is TRBJ2-2 and V is TRBV24-1, with 7 bases that match TRBD1. Germline V lookup: CDR1 KGHDR, CDR2 SFDVKD. The CDR3 is 17 residues long. V trimming: 4 bases; J trimming: 0 bases; junction bases outside the gene matches: 7. The CDR3 DNA is TGTGCCACCAGTGACTTGGGACAGACAACGAACACCGGGGAGCTGTTTTTT. Translated, it gives CATSDLGQTTNTGELFF.

The chain uses TRBV4-1 and TRBJ2-5, with 16 nucleotides matching TRBD2. Germline assignment: CDR1 MGHRA and CDR2 YSYEKL. Trimming removed 1 base from V and 5 bases from J; junction bases left unmatched: 13. The CDR3 contains 20 residues. Here the CDR3 reads CASSQAVPGLAGGPEETQYF. CDR3 DNA: TGCGCCAGCAGCCAAGCCGTCCCGGGACTAGCGGGAGGGCCTGAGGAGACCCAGTACTTC.

The V and J genes are TRBV7-2 and TRBJ2-2; a possible D gene is TRBD1 (6 bases). CDR1 SGHTA and CDR2 FQGNSA come from the germline V gene. The CDR3 is 14 residues long. Trimming removed 5 bases at V and 6 bases at J, with 13 bases between. The CDR3 here is CASSVTGPPGELFF. In nucleotides, the CDR3 is TGTGCCAGCAGCGTGACAGGTCCCCCCGGGGAGCTGTTTTTT.

The chain employs TRBV6-4 and TRBJ2-5, with D perhaps matching TRBD1 (6 bases). The CDR3 loop spans 15 amino acids. With 7 bases removed from V and 7 bases from J, the gap between germline ends came to 22 bases. Germline CDR1 and CDR2: MRHNA and SNTAGT. CDR3 in DNA: TGTGCCAGCAAAGCCCGGGCGCCCAAAGGGGGGACCCAGTACTTC. Its protein product is CASKARAPKGGTQYF.

V gene TRBV6-5 combines with J gene TRBJ1-2; maybe TRBD1 (5 bases). Trimming pared 2 bases from V and 5 bases from J, leaving 18 bases between. The CDR3 is 16 residues long. In germline, CDR1 is MNHEY, CDR2 SVGAGI. The CDR3 region is CASSYAEGLRGYGYTF. The CDR3 DNA follows: TGTGCCAGCAGTTACGCGGAGGGGTTAAGAGGGTATGGCTACACCTTC.

The V call is TRBV29-1, the J call TRBJ2-1; tentatively, D is TRBD2 (6 bases). Germline-derived CDR1 and CDR2 are SQVTM and ANQGSEA. The V end lost 4 bases, the J end lost 5 bases, and 9 bases lay between the germline ends. This CDR3 spans 12 amino acids. The CDR3 sequence is CSVVGSNNEQFF. Written as DNA, the CDR3 is TGCAGCGTTGTCGGGAGTAACAATGAGCAGTTCTTC.

The chain couples TRBV15 to TRBJ2-1; perhaps TRBD2 as D (5 bases). V was cut by 1 base and J by 7 bases, with 5 bases left in between. The germline V gene has CDR1 LNHNV and CDR2 YYDKDF (reference sequence). This CDR3 has 12 residues. Here the CDR3 reads CATSRAGNEQFF. The CDR3 nucleotides are TGTGCCACCAGCAGAGCGGGGAATGAGCAGTTCTTC.

The chain joins TRBV5-1 to TRBJ1-1; D is ambiguous. The CDR3 contains 12 residues. Germline V gives CDR1 SGHRS, CDR2 YFSETQ. The V end lost 8 bases, the J end lost 1 base, and 9 bases lay between the germline ends. In nucleotides, the CDR3 is TGCGCCAGAAGTACAAAGAACACTGAAGCTTTCTTT. This translates into CARSTKNTEAFF.

CDR3 sequence reads: CASSMGQGALDTEAFF. The CDR3 nucleotides are TGTGCCAGCAGCATGGGACAGGGGGCTTTGGACACTGAAGCTTTCTTT. The chain uses TRBV13 and TRBJ1-1; TRBD1 matches at 12 bases. The CDR3 runs 16 residues. CDR1 and CDR2 (germline): PRHDT, FYEKMQ (reference sequence). V trimming: 5 bases; J trimming: 3 bases; junction bases outside the gene matches: 7.

The chain employs TRBV15 and TRBJ2-1; 8 bases match TRBD2. After removal of 3 bases from V and 9 bases from J, the junction contained 4 bases not matched to a gene. The germline V gene has CDR1 LNHNV and CDR2 YYDKDF (reference sequence). CDR3 length equals 13 residues. As DNA, the CDR3 is TGTGCCACCAGCAGCCGGACTAGCCCTGAGCAGTTCTTC. It codes for CATSSRTSPEQFF.

J is TRBJ2-1 and V is TRBV4-3; 8 bases line up with TRBD2. This CDR3 contains 17 residues. Unmatched junction bases numbered 11, after V lost 2 bases and J lost 5 bases. The germline V gene encodes CDR1 LGHNA and CDR2 YSLEER. The chain's CDR3 is CASSQLTSADVHNEQFF. The CDR3 DNA follows: TGCGCCAGCAGCCAACTGACTAGCGCGGACGTACACAATGAGCAGTTCTTC.

The rearrangement uses TRBV20-1 and TRBJ2-1; D not resolved. The CDR3 has 11 amino acids. The V end was cut by 8 bases, the J end by 5 bases, with 10 bases between. CDR1 and CDR2 from the germline V gene are DFQATT and SNEGSKA (reference sequence). CDR3 protein: CSSARDNEQFF. The CDR3 nucleotides read TGCAGTTCCGCTCGGGACAATGAGCAGTTCTTC.

The chain recombines TRBV7-2 with TRBJ1-1, with unresolved D. Trimming pared 4 bases from V and 2 bases from J, leaving 8 bases between. This CDR3 comprises 13 residues. Germline V lookup: CDR1 SGHTA, CDR2 FQGNSA. Written as DNA, the CDR3 is TGTGCCAGCAGCTCGCAGGTTAACACTGAAGCTTTCTTT. Translation gives CASSSQVNTEAFF. Full variable domain (missing parts from reference TRBV7-2 and TRBJ1-1): GAGVSQSPSNKVTEKGKDVELRCDPISGHTALYWYRQSLGQGLEFLIYFQGNSAPDKSGLPSDRFSAERTGGSVSTLTIQRTQQEDSAVYLCASSSQVNTEAFFGQGTRLTVV.

This clone was counted between two and nine times. The chain carries TRBV4-3 and TRBJ1-2; maybe TRBD1 (6 bases). V was trimmed by 1 base and J by 2 bases, leaving 11 bases between them. The germline gives CDR1 LGHNA, CDR2 YSLEER. The CDR3 length is 15 residues. The CDR3 DNA reads TGCGCCAGCAGCCAAGGTATACAGGGAAACTATGGCTACACCTTC. It codes for CASSQGIQGNYGYTF.

The chain is built from TRBV11-2 and TRBJ2-2; TRBD2 is a possible D gene (5 bases). CDR3 length: 14 residues. Germline V gives CDR1 SGHAT, CDR2 FQNNGV. Trimming took off 6 bases at V and 5 bases at J, with 13 bases between the two ends. The CDR3 DNA follows: TGTGCCAGCAGGCTAGCACAGTTAACCGGGGAGCTGTTTTTT. Translated: CASRLAQLTGELFF. Full variable domain (outside the CDR3, taken from reference TRBV11-2 and TRBJ2-2): EAGVAQSPRYKIIEKRQSVAFWCNPISGHATLYWYQQILGQGPKLLIQFQNNGVVDDSQLPKDRFSAERLKGVDSTLKIQPAKLEDSAVYLCASRLAQLTGELFFGEGSRLTVL.

The table lists this clone with a count of one. The rearrangement uses TRBV10-3 and TRBJ1-2; 7 bases fit TRBD1. The CDR3 covers 16 residues. Trimming took 5 bases from V and 3 from J; bases not matched to a gene: 12. The germline V gene has CDR1 ENHRY and CDR2 SYGVKD. This chain's CDR3 is CAISRLDRARDYGYTF. CDR3 DNA: TGTGCCATCAGTCGCCTCGACAGGGCTCGAGACTATGGCTACACCTTC.

The chain couples TRBV30 to TRBJ1-5; a weak D match, TRBD1 (6 bases). The CDR3 sequence is 14 residues long. V was cut by 2 bases and J by 5 bases, with 13 bases left in between. Per germline, CDR1 GTSNPN and CDR2 SVGIG (reference sequence). CDR3 region: CAWSLARGHQPQHF. DNA of the CDR3: TGTGCCTGGAGTTTAGCCAGGGGCCATCAGCCCCAGCATTTT.

The J gene is TRBJ2-1, the V gene TRBV3-1 (or the pseudogene TRBV3-2), with 11 nucleotides matching TRBD2. Germline V gene lookup returns CDR1 LGHDT and CDR2 YNNKEL (reference sequence). Trimming took 2 bases from V and 5 from J; bases not matched to a gene: 5. The CDR3 length is 16 residues. The CDR3 nucleotides read TGTGCCAGCAGCCAAACTAGCGGGAGAGTCAACAATGAGCAGTTCTTC. Translation: CASSQTSGRVNNEQFF.

V usage is TRBV19 and J usage is TRBJ2-3; TRBD1 agrees at 8 bases. Germline trimming cut 4 bases from V and 6 bases from J; bases unmatched to any gene: 6. This CDR3 has 14 amino acids. Germline-derived CDR1 and CDR2 are LNHDA and SQIVND (reference sequence). CDR3 nucleotide sequence: TGTGCCAGTAGTACAGGGGGCGCGGGGGATACGCAGTATTTT. Translating it yields CASSTGGAGDTQYF.

V and J are TRBV7-8 and TRBJ2-2, with 9 bases identical to TRBD1. V lost 4 bases to trimming and J lost 0 bases; unmatched junction nucleotides: 9. Looked up from germline, CDR1 is SGHVS and CDR2 is FQNEAQ. The CDR3 consists of 18 residues. CDR3: CASSYAGTGRANTGELFF. The CDR3, as DNA: TGTGCCAGCAGCTACGCCGGGACAGGGAGGGCGAACACCGGGGAGCTGTTTTTT.

The chain links TRBV7-2 to TRBJ2-5; 15 nucleotides agree with TRBD2. This CDR3 region has 13 residues. In germline, CDR1 is SGHTA, CDR2 FQGNSA. V gave up 5 bases and J gave up 14 bases; unmatched junction bases: 6. The CDR3 reads CASSPGLAGGPYF. The DNA of the CDR3 is TGTGCCAGCAGCCCGGGACTAGCGGGAGGTCCTTACTTC.

CDR3 amino acids: CASSPGLANEKLFF. The CDR3 region has the DNA TGTGCCAGCAGCCCCGGTCTTGCTAATGAAAAACTGTTTTTT. The rearrangement links TRBV9 to TRBJ1-4; D is unclear. Germline CDR1 SGDLS, CDR2 YYNGEE. There are 14 residues in the CDR3. The germline V and J ends were trimmed by 4 bases and 3 bases, with 10 bases remaining between them.

This chain connects TRBV2 to TRBJ2-1; 10 nucleotides agree with TRBD2. The CDR3 covers 14 residues. Germline assignment: CDR1 SNHLY and CDR2 FYNNEI. Losses at the gene ends were 10 bases for V and 2 bases for J; bases not matched to a gene: 5. This CDR3 is CATRAGGTYNEQFF. CDR3 bases: TGTGCCACCCGAGCGGGAGGGACCTACAATGAGCAGTTCTTC.

DNA for the CDR3: TGTGCCTGGAGTTTGGGAGAAAATCAGCCCCAGCATTTT. Its translation: CAWSLGENQPQHF. This rearrangement joins TRBV30 to TRBJ1-5; D remains unclear. This CDR3 region has 13 residues. V gave up 2 bases and J gave up 4 bases, with 9 bases separating them. From germline, CDR1 is GTSNPN and CDR2 SVGIG (reference sequence).

This chain joins TRBV10-2 and TRBJ2-2, with 8 positions matching TRBD2. The CDR3 is 16 amino acids. Germline V gene data show CDR1 as WSHSY and CDR2 as SAAADI. V was pared by 4 bases and J by 2 bases, with 6 bases of the junction left unmatched. DNA for the CDR3: TGCGCCAGCAGTGCCGGGACTAGACTTAACACCGGGGAGCTGTTTTTT. Translating gives CASSAGTRLNTGELFF.

Of note for this clone: In the same sample, other DNA sequences code for this CDR3. V and J are TRBV5-4 and TRBJ2-1; 11 bases are shared with TRBD2. Germline CDR1 reads SGHNT; CDR2 reads YYREEE (reference sequence). CDR3 length: 14 amino acids. V shed 4 bases, J shed 5 bases, and the junction held 2 bases outside the gene matches. The CDR3 DNA is TGTGCCAGCAGCCTGGGACTAGCGGACAATGAGCAGTTCTTC. As protein: CASSLGLADNEQFF.